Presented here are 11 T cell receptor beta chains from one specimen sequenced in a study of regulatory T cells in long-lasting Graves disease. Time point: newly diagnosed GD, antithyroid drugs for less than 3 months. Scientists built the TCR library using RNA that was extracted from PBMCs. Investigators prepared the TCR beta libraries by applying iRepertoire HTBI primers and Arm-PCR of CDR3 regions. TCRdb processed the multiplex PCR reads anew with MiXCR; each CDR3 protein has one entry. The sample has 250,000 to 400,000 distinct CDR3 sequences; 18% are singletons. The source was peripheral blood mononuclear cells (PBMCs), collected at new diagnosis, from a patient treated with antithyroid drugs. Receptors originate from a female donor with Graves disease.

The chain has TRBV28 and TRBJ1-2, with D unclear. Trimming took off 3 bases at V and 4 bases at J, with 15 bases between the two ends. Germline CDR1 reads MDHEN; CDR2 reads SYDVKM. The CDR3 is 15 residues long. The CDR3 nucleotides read TGTGCCAGCAGTTTCGACCAGGTCGGCGGCTATGGCTACACCTTC. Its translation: CASSFDQVGGYGYTF.

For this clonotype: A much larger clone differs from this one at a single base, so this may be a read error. The DNA of the CDR3 is TGTGTCAGCTCCGACAACCCCTTCCAGAACACTGAAGCTTTCTTT. Translation gives CVSSDNPFQNTEAFF. The rearrangement uses TRBV18 and TRBJ1-1; D not resolved. CDR1 and CDR2 (germline): KGHSH, LQKENI. CDR3 length: 15 amino acids.

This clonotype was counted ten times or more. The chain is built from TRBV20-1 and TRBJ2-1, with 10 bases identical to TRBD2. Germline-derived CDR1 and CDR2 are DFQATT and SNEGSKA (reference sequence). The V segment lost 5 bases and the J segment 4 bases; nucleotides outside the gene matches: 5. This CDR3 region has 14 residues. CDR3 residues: CSAPSGSRYNEQFF. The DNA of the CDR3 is TGCAGTGCTCCTAGCGGGAGCCGGTACAATGAGCAGTTCTTC.

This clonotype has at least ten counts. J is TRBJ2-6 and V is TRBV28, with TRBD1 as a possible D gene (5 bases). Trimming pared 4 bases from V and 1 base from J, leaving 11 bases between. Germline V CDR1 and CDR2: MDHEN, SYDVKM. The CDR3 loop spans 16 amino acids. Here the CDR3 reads CASSSVRASGANVLTF. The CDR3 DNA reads TGTGCCAGCAGTTCTGTCAGGGCGTCTGGGGCCAACGTCCTGACTTTC. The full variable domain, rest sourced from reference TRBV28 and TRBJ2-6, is DVKVTQSSRYLVKRTGEKVFLECVQDMDHENMFWYRQDPGLGLRLIYFSYDVKMKEKGDIPEGYSVSREKKERFSLILESASTNQTSMYLCASSSVRASGANVLTFGAGSRLTVL.

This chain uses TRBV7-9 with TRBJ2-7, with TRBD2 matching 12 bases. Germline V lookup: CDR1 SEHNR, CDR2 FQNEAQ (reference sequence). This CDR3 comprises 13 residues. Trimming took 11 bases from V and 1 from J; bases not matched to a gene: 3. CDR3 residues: CAGGLAGSYEQYF. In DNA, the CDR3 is TGTGCCGGAGGACTAGCGGGATCCTACGAGCAGTACTTC.

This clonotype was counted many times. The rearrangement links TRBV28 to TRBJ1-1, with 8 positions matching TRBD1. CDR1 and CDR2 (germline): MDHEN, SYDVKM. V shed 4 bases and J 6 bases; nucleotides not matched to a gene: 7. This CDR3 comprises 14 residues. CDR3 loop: CASSSDRVDPEAFF. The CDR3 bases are TGTGCCAGCAGTTCGGACAGGGTTGATCCTGAAGCTTTCTTT.

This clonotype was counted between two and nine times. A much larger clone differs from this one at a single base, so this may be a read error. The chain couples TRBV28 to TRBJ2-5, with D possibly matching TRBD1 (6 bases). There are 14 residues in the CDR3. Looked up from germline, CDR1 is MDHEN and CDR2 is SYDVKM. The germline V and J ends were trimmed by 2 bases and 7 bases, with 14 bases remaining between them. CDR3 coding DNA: TGTGCCAGCAGTTTAGCAGGGGTGGAAGGGACCCAGTACTTC. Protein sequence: CASSLAGVEGTQYF.

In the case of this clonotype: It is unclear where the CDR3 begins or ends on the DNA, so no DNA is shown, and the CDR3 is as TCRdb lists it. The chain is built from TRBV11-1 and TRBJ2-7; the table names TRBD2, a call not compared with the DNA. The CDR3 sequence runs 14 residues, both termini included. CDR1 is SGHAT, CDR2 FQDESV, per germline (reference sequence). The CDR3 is CASSQEFASGSSYF.

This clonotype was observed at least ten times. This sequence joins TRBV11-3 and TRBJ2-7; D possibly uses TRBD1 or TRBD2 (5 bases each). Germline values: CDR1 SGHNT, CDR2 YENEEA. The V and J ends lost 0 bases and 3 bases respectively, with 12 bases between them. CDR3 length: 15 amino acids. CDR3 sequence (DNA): TGTGCCAGCAGCTTAGATCGAGCAGGGAGCTACGAGCAGTACTTC. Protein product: CASSLDRAGSYEQYF.

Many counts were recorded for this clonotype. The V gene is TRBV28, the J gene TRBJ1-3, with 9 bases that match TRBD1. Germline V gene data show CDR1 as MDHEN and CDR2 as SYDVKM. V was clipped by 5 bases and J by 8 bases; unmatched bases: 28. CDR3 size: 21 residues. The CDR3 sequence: CASSPLIGDLGQGLFFDTIYF. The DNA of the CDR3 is TGTGCCAGCAGTCCTCTTATAGGGGACCTTGGACAGGGGCTTTTCTTCGACACCATATATTTT.

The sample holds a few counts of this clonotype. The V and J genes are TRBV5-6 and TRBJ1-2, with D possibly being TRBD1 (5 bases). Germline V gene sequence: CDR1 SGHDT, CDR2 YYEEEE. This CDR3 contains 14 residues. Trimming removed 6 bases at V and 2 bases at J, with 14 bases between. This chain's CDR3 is CASNLPGRNYGYTF. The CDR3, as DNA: TGTGCCAGCAACCTTCCAGGGAGGAACTATGGCTACACCTTC.